This TCR beta chain was sequenced during a study of blood T cell repertoires in COVID-19. Only in-frame clones appear in the TCRdb table, and some are missing; sequencing was by immunoSEQ multiplex PCR. The repertoire holds about 300,000 clones, with 88% as singletons. Germline CDR1 SGDLS, CDR2 YYNGEE. With 2 bases removed from V and 0 bases from J, the gap between germline ends came to 14 bases. The length of the CDR3 is 17 residues. Sequencing was carried out using peripheral blood. The origin of this receptor is a woman in her twenties or thirties who had recovered from COVID-19. The chain employs TRBV9 and TRBJ1-4; tentatively, D is TRBD1 (6 bases). Here the CDR3 reads CASSVGARGATNEKLFF. CDR3 DNA: TGTGCCAGCAGCGTGGGGGCTAGGGGTGCAACTAATGAAAAACTGTTTTTT.